This is a list of T cell receptor beta chains from one sample in a study of blood T cell repertoires in COVID-19. Libraries were prepared by immunoSEQ multiplex PCR; TCRdb keeps only in-frame clonotypes and omits some of them. The data contain 70,000 to 80,000 clones, 60% to 80% of them singletons. Source material: peripheral blood. The receptors stem from a human donor in a cohort sampled during active COVID-19. Both conserved end residues are part of each CDR3. The D gene is left open where the match is weak. Size tells how often a clone was seen (once, few, many) or the class of an expanded clone, and some rows leave it out.

clone_size	v_call	d_call	j_call	cdr3_aa	cdr3_nt
many	TRBV7-9	TRBD2	TRBJ2-5	CASSLWRGGHGETQYF	TGTGCCAGCAGCTTATGGCGGGGGGGCCATGGGGAGACCCAGTACTTC
-	TRBV19	-	TRBJ2-1	CASSIGLDSYNEQFF	TGTGCCAGTAGCATAGGGCTAGACTCCTACAATGAGCAGTTCTTC
-	TRBV19	TRBD1	TRBJ1-3	CASRGQGPGDTIYF	TGTGCCAGTAGAGGACAGGGACCAGGGGACACCATATATTTT
-	TRBV6-6	-	TRBJ2-3	CASSLGTPGTQYF	TGTGCCAGCAGTTTGGGTACGCCAGGTACGCAGTATTTT
few	TRBV19	-	TRBJ1-4	CASSIAGYELFF	TGTGCCAGTAGTATAGCAGGGTACGAACTGTTTTTT
once	TRBV2	TRBD1	TRBJ2-3	CASTRDREGVTQYF	TGTGCCAGCACCAGAGACAGGGAAGGGGTTACGCAGTATTTT
-	TRBV4-2	-	TRBJ2-7	CASSQARGHSYEQYF	TGTGCCAGCAGCCAAGCGCGCGGGCACTCCTACGAGCAGTACTTC
-	TRBV7-9	-	TRBJ2-1	CASSLETTHNEQFF	TGTGCCAGCAGCTTAGAAACTACCCACAATGAGCAGTTCTTC
-	TRBV7-9	TRBD1	TRBJ1-1	CASSQGTGGMNTEAFF	TGTGCCAGCAGCCAGGGGACAGGGGGTATGAACACTGAAGCTTTCTTT
-	TRBV6-2/TRBV6-3	-	TRBJ1-3	CASSFVRGSGNTIYF	TGTGCCAGCAGTTTTGTGCGGGGCTCTGGAAACACCATATATTTT
-	TRBV18	TRBD1	TRBJ2-7	CASSRGQGTYEQYF	TGTGCCAGCTCACGAGGACAGGGTACCTACGAGCAGTACTTC
once	TRBV7-2	-	TRBJ2-7	CASSLRWAGYEQYF	TGTGCCAGCAGCTTACGTTGGGCAGGATACGAGCAGTACTTC
-	TRBV7-9	-	TRBJ2-1	CASNPTGDNEQFF	TGTGCCAGCAACCCGACGGGAGACAATGAGCAGTTCTTC
-	TRBV18	-	TRBJ2-4	CASSPGGGPDIQYF	TGTGCCAGCTCACCAGGGGGGGGCCCTGACATTCAGTACTTC
few	TRBV9	TRBD2	TRBJ2-3	CASSSGGRGGPDTQYF	TGTGCCAGCAGCTCCGGGGGTCGGGGGGGACCAGATACGCAGTATTTT
-	TRBV6-1	-	TRBJ2-2	CASSERQGNTGELFF	TGTGCCAGCAGTGAAAGGCAGGGAAACACCGGGGAGCTGTTTTTT
-	TRBV2	-	TRBJ2-1	CASSEGIGGKFF	TGTGCCAGCAGTGAAGGGATTGGGGGGAAGTTCTTC
-	TRBV5-6	TRBD1	TRBJ1-2	CASSLGTGEGYTF	TGTGCCAGCAGCTTGGGGACAGGGGAAGGCTACACCTTC
-	TRBV7-9	-	TRBJ2-2	CASSRGSAGNTGELFF	TGTGCCAGCAGTCGGGGTAGCGCTGGGAACACCGGGGAGCTGTTTTTT
few	TRBV7-9	-	TRBJ1-4	CASTLQGMTNEKLFF	TGTGCCAGCACCCTTCAGGGGATGACTAATGAAAAACTGTTTTTT
-	TRBV4-1	-	TRBJ2-1	CASSQDRIQRRYNEQFF	TGCGCCAGCAGCCAAGATAGGATCCAGCGGCGCTACAATGAGCAGTTCTTC
-	TRBV11-2	-	TRBJ1-2	CASSLGWQGYGYTF	TGTGCCAGCAGCTTAGGTTGGCAGGGGTATGGCTACACCTTC
-	TRBV5-8	TRBD1	TRBJ1-1	CASSSTGLANTEAFF	TGTGCCAGCAGCTCGACAGGGCTCGCGAACACTGAAGCTTTCTTT
-	TRBV5-4	TRBD2	TRBJ2-5	CASSLGLAERGTQYF	TGTGCCAGCAGCTTGGGCCTAGCGGAACGGGGGACCCAGTACTTC
-	TRBV7-3	TRBD1	TRBJ2-2	CASSSRTGKLFF	TGTGCCAGCAGCTCCCGGACAGGGAAGCTGTTTTTT
-	TRBV5-1	TRBD1	TRBJ2-5	CASSGGTGGYQETQYF	TGCGCCAGCAGCGGAGGGACAGGGGGGTATCAAGAGACCCAGTACTTC
-	TRBV11-2	TRBD2	TRBJ2-2	CASNLAGGWGELFF	TGTGCCAGCAACCTAGCGGGAGGGTGGGGGGAGCTGTTTTTT
few	TRBV5-8	TRBD1	TRBJ1-5	CASSSGQGGNQPQHF	TGTGCCAGCAGCTCGGGACAGGGGGGCAATCAGCCCCAGCATTTT
-	TRBV7-8	TRBD2	TRBJ2-3	CASSPRTSGSTDTQYF	TGTGCCAGCAGCCCCCGAACTAGCGGGAGCACAGATACGCAGTATTTT
many	TRBV18	TRBD1	TRBJ2-5	CASSPGQGYGETQYF	TGTGCCAGCTCACCCGGACAGGGGTACGGAGAGACCCAGTACTTC
-	TRBV9	-	TRBJ1-2	CASSSGRGNYGYTF	TGTGCCAGCAGCTCAGGACGGGGAAACTATGGCTACACCTTC
-	TRBV11-3	-	TRBJ2-5	CASSKHVETQYF	TGTGCCAGCAGCAAACATGTGGAGACCCAGTACTTC
-	TRBV14	TRBD2	TRBJ2-3	CASSPLAGGLGDTQYF	TGTGCCAGCAGCCCCCTAGCGGGTGGGCTTGGGGATACGCAGTATTTT
-	TRBV5-1	TRBD1	TRBJ2-5	CASSTAQGAFETQYF	TGCGCCAGCAGCACGGCACAGGGGGCATTCGAGACCCAGTACTTC
few	TRBV30	TRBD1	TRBJ1-6	CAWSTQGSSPLHF	TGTGCCTGGAGTACACAGGGGAGTTCACCCCTCCACTTT
-	TRBV6-5	TRBD1	TRBJ1-1	CASSTQTGKNTEAFF	TGTGCCAGCAGTACCCAGACAGGGAAGAACACTGAAGCTTTCTTT
-	TRBV30	-	TRBJ1-4	CAWSGQVGEKLFF	TGTGCCTGGAGTGGACAGGTTGGTGAAAAACTGTTTTTT
once	TRBV5-5	TRBD1	TRBJ1-5	CASSRTGADQPQHF	TGTGCCAGCAGCCGGACAGGGGCAGATCAGCCCCAGCATTTT
-	TRBV7-2	-	TRBJ2-2	CASSLNTRGGELFF	TGTGCCAGCAGCTTAAACACAAGGGGCGGGGAGCTGTTTTTT
few	TRBV19	TRBD2	TRBJ2-1	CASSSAGPGLAGAADNEQFF	TGTGCCAGTAGTTCGGCAGGGCCGGGACTAGCGGGGGCCGCAGACAATGAGCAGTTCTTC
-	TRBV4-1	-	TRBJ1-5	CASSQGFRGSVQPQHF	TGCGCCAGCAGCCAAGGGTTCAGGGGCTCTGTTCAGCCCCAGCATTTT
-	TRBV18	-	TRBJ1-1	CASSALEVGSNTEAFF	TGTGCCAGCTCAGCCTTGGAGGTCGGGTCTAACACTGAAGCTTTCTTT
-	TRBV5-1	-	TRBJ1-5	CASSLDSPNQPQHF	TGCGCCAGCAGCTTGGACAGTCCCAATCAGCCCCAGCATTTT
-	TRBV5-1	TRBD2	TRBJ2-1	CASSPAGGLYNEQFF	TGCGCCAGCAGCCCGGCGGGGGGCTTATACAATGAGCAGTTCTTC
-	TRBV6-4	TRBD1	TRBJ2-1	CASSEGDRTNNEQFF	TGTGCCAGCAGTGAAGGGGACAGGACAAACAATGAGCAGTTCTTC
-	TRBV7-9	-	TRBJ1-1	CASSTRKGPEAFF	TGTGCCAGCAGCACCCGAAAGGGGCCTGAAGCTTTCTTT
few	TRBV6-5	TRBD1	TRBJ1-2	CASSYGQVFSGYTF	TGTGCCAGCAGTTACGGACAGGTTTTTAGTGGCTACACCTTC
-	TRBV10-3	-	TRBJ1-2	CAISGGQYGYTF	TGTGCCATCAGTGGGGGGCAGTATGGCTACACCTTC
-	TRBV29-1	TRBD2	TRBJ2-5	CSVLAWGGGETQYF	TGCAGCGTCCTGGCTTGGGGCGGGGGGGAGACCCAGTACTTC